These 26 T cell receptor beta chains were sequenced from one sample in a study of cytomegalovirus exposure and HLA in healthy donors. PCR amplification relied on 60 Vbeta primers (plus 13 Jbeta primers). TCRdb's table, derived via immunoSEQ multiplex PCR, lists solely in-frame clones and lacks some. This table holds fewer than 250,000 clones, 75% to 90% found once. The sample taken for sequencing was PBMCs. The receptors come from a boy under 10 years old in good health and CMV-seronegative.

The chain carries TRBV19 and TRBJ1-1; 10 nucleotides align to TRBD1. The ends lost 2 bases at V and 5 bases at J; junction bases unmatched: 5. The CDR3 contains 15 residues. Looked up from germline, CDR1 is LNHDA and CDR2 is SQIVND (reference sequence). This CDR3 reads CASSIPGQGITEAFF. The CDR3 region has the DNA TGTGCCAGTAGTATACCGGGACAGGGGATAACTGAAGCTTTCTTT.

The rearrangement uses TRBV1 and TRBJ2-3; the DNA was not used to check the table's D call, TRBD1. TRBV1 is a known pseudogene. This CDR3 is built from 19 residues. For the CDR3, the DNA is TGCACCAGCAGCCTCAAGGGGACAGGGAACCGTTTTAGCACAGATACGCAGTATTTT. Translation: CTSSLKGTGNRFSTDTQYF.

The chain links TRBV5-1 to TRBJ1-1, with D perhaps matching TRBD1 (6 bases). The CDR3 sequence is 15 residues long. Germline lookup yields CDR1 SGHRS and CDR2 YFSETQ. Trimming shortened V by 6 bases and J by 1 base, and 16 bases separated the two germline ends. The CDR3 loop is CASTFMTGGNTEAFF. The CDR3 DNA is TGCGCCAGCACCTTCATGACAGGAGGGAACACTGAAGCTTTCTTT.

The CDR3 loop is CATYDRENYGYTF. As DNA, the CDR3 is TGTGCCACGTACGACAGGGAAAACTATGGCTACACCTTC. The chain carries TRBV6-1 and TRBJ1-2, with 7 bases that match TRBD1. J gave up 2 bases and V 10 bases, and 7 bases lay outside the gene matches. The CDR3 has 13 amino acids. Germline V gene lookup returns CDR1 MNHNS and CDR2 SASEGT.

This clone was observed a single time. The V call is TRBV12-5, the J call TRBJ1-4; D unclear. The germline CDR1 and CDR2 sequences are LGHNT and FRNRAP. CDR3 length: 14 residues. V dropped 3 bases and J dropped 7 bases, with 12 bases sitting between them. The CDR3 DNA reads TGTGCTAGTGGTTTTGCGCAGGATAGTGAAAAACTGTTTTTT. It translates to CASGFAQDSEKLFF.

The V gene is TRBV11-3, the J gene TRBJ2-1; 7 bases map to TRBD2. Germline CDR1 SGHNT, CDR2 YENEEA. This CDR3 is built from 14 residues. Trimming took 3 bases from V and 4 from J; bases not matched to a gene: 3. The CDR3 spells CASSLGGDYNEQFF. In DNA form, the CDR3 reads TGTGCCAGCAGCTTGGGGGGGGATTACAATGAGCAGTTCTTC.

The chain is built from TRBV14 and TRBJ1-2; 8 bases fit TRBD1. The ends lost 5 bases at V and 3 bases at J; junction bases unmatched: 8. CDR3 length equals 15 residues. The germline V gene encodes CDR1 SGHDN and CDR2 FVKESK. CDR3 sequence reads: CASSLSGGADYGYTF. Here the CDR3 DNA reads TGTGCCAGCAGCTTATCAGGGGGCGCAGACTATGGCTACACCTTC.

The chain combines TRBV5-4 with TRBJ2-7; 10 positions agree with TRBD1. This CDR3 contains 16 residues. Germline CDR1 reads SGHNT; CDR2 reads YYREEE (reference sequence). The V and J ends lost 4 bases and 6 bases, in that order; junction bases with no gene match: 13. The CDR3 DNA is TGTGCCAGCAGCGTAGTAGGGGGACAGGGGACACGCGAGCAGTACTTC. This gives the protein CASSVVGGQGTREQYF.

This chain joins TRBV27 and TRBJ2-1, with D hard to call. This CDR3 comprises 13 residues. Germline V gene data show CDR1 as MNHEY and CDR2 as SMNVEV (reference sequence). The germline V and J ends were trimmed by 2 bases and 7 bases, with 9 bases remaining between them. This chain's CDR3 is CASSLGRQNEQFF. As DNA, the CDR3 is TGTGCCAGCAGTTTAGGGCGTCAGAATGAGCAGTTCTTC.

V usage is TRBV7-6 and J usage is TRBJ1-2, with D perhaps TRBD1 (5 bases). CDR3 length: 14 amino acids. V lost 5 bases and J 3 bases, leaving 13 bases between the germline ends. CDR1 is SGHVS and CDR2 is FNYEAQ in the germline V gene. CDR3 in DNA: TGTGCCAGCAGCCCGCAGGGTTTATACTATGGCTACACCTTC. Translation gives CASSPQGLYYGYTF.

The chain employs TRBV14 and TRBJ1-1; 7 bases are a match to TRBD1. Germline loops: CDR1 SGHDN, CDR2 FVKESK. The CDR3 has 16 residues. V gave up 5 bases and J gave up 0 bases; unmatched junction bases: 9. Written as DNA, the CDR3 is TGTGCCAGCAGCACCCGGGACAGCCTGTTGAACACTGAAGCTTTCTTT. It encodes CASSTRDSLLNTEAFF.

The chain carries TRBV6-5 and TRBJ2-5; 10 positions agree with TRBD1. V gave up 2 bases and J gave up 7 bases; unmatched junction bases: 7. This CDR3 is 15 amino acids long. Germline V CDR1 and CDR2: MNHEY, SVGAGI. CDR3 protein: CASSYGGQGSWTQYF. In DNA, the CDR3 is TGTGCCAGCAGTTACGGGGGACAGGGGTCTTGGACCCAGTACTTC.

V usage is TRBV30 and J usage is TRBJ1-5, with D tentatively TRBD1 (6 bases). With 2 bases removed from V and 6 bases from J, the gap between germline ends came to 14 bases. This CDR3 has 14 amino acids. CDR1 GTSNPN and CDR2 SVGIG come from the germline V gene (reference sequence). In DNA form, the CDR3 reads TGTGCCTGGAGTCATTCACAGGGTCTTCAGCCCCAGCATTTT. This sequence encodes CAWSHSQGLQPQHF.

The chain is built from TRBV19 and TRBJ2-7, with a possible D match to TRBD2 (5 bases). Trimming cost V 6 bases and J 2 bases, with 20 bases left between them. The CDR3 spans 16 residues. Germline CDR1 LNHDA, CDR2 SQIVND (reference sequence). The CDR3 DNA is TGTGCCAGTAGCACCCTAGGAGGCAGTAAAACCTACGAGCAGTACTTC. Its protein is CASSTLGGSKTYEQYF.

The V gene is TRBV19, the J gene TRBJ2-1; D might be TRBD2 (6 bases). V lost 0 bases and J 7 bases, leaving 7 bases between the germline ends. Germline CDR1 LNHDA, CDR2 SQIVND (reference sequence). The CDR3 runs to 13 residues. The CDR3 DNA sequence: TGTGCCAGTAGTATAGATGGGGGGAATGAGCAGTTCTTC. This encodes CASSIDGGNEQFF.

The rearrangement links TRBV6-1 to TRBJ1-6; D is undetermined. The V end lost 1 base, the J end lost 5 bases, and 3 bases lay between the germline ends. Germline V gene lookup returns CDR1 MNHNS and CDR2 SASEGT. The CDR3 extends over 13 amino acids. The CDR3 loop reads CASSEGDNSPLHF. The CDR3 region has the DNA TGTGCCAGCAGTGAAGGAGATAATTCACCCCTCCACTTT.

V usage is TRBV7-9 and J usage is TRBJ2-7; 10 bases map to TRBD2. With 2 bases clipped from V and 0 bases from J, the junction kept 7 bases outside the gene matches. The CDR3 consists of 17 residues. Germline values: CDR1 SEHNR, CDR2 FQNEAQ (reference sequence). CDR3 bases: TGTGCCAGCAGCTTAACTAGCGGGGCTTCAATCTCCTACGAGCAGTACTTC. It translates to CASSLTSGASISYEQYF.

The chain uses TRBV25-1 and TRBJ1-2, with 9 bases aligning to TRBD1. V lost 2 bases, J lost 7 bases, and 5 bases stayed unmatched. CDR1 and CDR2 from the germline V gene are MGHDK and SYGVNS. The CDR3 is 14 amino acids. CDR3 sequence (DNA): TGTGCCAGCAGTGAACTGGGGACAGGGTCTGGCTACACCTTC. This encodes CASSELGTGSGYTF.

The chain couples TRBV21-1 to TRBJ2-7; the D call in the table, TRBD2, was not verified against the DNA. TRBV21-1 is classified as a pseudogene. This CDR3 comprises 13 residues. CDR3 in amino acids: CASSKPRIYEQYF. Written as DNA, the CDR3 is TGTGCCAGCAGCAAACCGAGAATATACGAGCAGTACTTC.

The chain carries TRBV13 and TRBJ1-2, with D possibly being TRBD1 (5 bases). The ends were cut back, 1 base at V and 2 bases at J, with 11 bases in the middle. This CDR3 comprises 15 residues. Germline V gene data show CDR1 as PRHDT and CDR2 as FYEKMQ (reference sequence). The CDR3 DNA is TGTGCCAGCAGCTTAGAGTTCAACAGGAACTATGGCTACACCTTC. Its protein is CASSLEFNRNYGYTF.

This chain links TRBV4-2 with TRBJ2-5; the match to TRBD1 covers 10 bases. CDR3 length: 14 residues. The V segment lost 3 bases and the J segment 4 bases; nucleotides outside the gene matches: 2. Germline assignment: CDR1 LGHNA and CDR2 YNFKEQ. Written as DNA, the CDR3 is TGTGCCAGCAGCCAGAGGGACAGGGGAGAGACCCAGTACTTC. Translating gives CASSQRDRGETQYF.

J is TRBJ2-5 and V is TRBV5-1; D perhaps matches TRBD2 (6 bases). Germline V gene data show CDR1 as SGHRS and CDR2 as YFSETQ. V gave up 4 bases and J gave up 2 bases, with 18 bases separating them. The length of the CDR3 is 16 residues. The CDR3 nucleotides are TGCGCCAGCAGCACTGGCCCCGGGAGAGCACAAGAGACCCAGTACTTC. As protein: CASSTGPGRAQETQYF.

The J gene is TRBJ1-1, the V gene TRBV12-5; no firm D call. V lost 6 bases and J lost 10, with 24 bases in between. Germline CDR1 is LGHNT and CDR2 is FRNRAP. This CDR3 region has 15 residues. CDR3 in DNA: TGTGCTAGTGGCTCCCCGGAGGACGGGTCATGGGGAGCTTTCTTT. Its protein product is CASGSPEDGSWGAFF.

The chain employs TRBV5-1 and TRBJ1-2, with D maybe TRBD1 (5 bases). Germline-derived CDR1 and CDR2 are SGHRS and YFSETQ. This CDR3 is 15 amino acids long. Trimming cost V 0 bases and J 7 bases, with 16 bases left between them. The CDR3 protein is CASSLEQGQDIGYTF. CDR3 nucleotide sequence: TGCGCCAGCAGCTTGGAGCAGGGCCAAGATATTGGCTACACCTTC.

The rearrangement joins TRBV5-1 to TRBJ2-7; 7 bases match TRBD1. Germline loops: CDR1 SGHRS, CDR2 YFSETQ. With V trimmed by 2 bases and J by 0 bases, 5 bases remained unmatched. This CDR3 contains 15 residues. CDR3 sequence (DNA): TGCGCCAGCAGCTTCGGGACAGAAGTCTCCTACGAGCAGTACTTC. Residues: CASSFGTEVSYEQYF.

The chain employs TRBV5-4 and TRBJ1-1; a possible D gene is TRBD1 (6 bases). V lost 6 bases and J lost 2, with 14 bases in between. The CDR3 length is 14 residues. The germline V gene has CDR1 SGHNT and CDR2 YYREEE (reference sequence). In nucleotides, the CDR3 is TGTGCCAGCAAATGGGGGGGGCGCAACACTGAAGCTTTCTTT. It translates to CASKWGGRNTEAFF.